Below are 30 T cell receptor beta chains sequenced from a single sample in a study of blood T cell repertoires in COVID-19 (dated by TCRdb to between 2020 and 2021). Libraries were constructed by the immunoSEQ multiplex PCR assay. TCRdb carries this immuneACCESS record with in-frame sequences only. Its versions omit some clonotypes, under half of them owing to an unresolved V gene in the studies checked, with the rest unexplained. The sample profile shows around 61,000 clones; roughly 89% of them were found once. 1.1% to 1.5% of the sample is in the top ten clones. What was sequenced was peripheral blood. All receptors come from a man aged 55-75 years with acute or convalescent COVID-19.

V is TRBV9 and J is TRBJ1-6; perhaps TRBD1 as D (5 bases). The CDR3 covers 17 residues. The germline V and J ends were trimmed by 4 bases and 0 bases, with 14 bases remaining between them. The V gene's germline CDR1 is SGDLS and CDR2 YYNGEE. CDR3 bases: TGTGCCAGCAGCCCATCCCCAGGGTACTCCTATAATTCACCCCTCCACTTT. It specifies CASSPSPGYSYNSPLHF.

The chain couples TRBV24-1 to TRBJ2-1, with 9 bases matching TRBD1. Germline values: CDR1 KGHDR, CDR2 SFDVKD. This CDR3 has 16 residues. V shed 4 bases and J 6 bases; nucleotides not matched to a gene: 9. CDR3 coding DNA: TGTGCCACCAGTGACACGGACAGGGGAAGGGGCAATGAGCAGTTCTTC. Protein product: CATSDTDRGRGNEQFF.

The chain recombines TRBV28 with TRBJ2-7; D is perhaps TRBD1 (6 bases). V was shortened by 2 bases and J by 2 bases, with 19 bases between the two germline ends. CDR3 size: 17 residues. CDR1 is MDHEN and CDR2 is SYDVKM in the germline V gene. The CDR3: CASSLEAPGAQTYEQYF. The CDR3 DNA reads TGTGCCAGCAGTTTAGAGGCGCCAGGGGCACAAACCTACGAGCAGTACTTC.

J is TRBJ2-2 and V is TRBV6-2 or TRBV6-3; tentative D call: TRBD1 (6 bases). The germline CDR1 and CDR2 sequences are MNHEY and SVGEGT. Trimming stripped 5 bases from V and 1 base from J, with 17 bases between. The CDR3 spans 17 residues. The CDR3, as DNA: TGTGCCAGCAGTGTATTTACAGGGCAAAAGAACACCGGGGAGCTGTTTTTT. Its translation is CASSVFTGQKNTGELFF.

The chain combines TRBV6-5 with TRBJ1-5; 9 positions match TRBD1. Germline trimming cut 7 bases from V and 7 bases from J; bases unmatched to any gene: 5. This CDR3 has 13 amino acids. Germline CDR1 reads MNHEY; CDR2 reads SVGAGI. The DNA for the CDR3 is TGTGCCAGCATAGGGACAGGGCAACAGCCCCAGCATTTT. Translating gives CASIGTGQQPQHF.

This clone has a single count. The chain recombines TRBV7-3 with TRBJ2-1; a weak D match, TRBD2 (5 bases). Germline values: CDR1 SGHTA, CDR2 FQGTGA. The V end was cut by 5 bases, the J end by 7 bases, with 12 bases between. This CDR3 has 13 residues. The CDR3 DNA sequence: TGTGCCAGCAGCCGATCGAGGGAGAATGAGCAGTTCTTC. Translated: CASSRSRENEQFF.

The chain carries TRBV19 and TRBJ1-5; a weak D match, TRBD1 (6 bases). The CDR3 runs 15 residues. CDR1 is LNHDA, CDR2 SQIVND, per germline (reference sequence). The V end was cut by 6 bases, the J end by 2 bases, with 14 bases between. The CDR3 DNA sequence: TGTGCCAGTAGAACTACCAGGGGCGGCAATCAGCCCCAGCATTTT. Its protein is CASRTTRGGNQPQHF.

J is TRBJ2-2 and V is TRBV6-4; a weak D match, TRBD1 (5 bases). The CDR3 extends over 13 amino acids. Trimming cost V 6 bases and J 7 bases, with 12 bases left between them. Germline assignment: CDR1 MRHNA and CDR2 SNTAGT. The CDR3 coding sequence is TGTGCCAGCAGCATCAGGGAAAGCGGGGAGCTGTTTTTT. As protein: CASSIRESGELFF.

The rearrangement joins TRBV6-2 or TRBV6-3 to TRBJ2-5, with TRBD2 matching over 8 bases. This CDR3 contains 16 residues. Per germline, CDR1 MNHEY and CDR2 SVGEGT. Unmatched junction bases numbered 14, after V lost 6 bases and J lost 5 bases. The CDR3 loop is CASSRPGAGGGETQYF. CDR3 DNA sequence: TGTGCCAGCAGCCGCCCGGGGGCGGGGGGTGGCGAGACCCAGTACTTC.

The chain carries TRBV30 and TRBJ2-7, with D possibly TRBD1 on 5 matching bases. The CDR3 is 14 residues long. V was clipped by 0 bases and J by 3 bases, with 12 bases between them. Germline lookup yields CDR1 GTSNPN and CDR2 SVGIG (reference sequence). This chain's CDR3 is CAWSVTGWGYEQYF. DNA of the CDR3: TGTGCCTGGAGTGTAACAGGTTGGGGCTACGAGCAGTACTTC.

J is TRBJ1-1 and V is TRBV19, with 9 bases aligning to TRBD1. The CDR3 runs 13 residues. V lost 7 bases and J lost 1; bases outside the gene matches: 1. Germline V CDR1 and CDR2: LNHDA, SQIVND (reference sequence). This CDR3 reads CASMGQGNTEAFF. CDR3 DNA sequence: TGTGCCAGTATGGGACAGGGGAACACTGAAGCTTTCTTT.

The chain carries TRBV5-6 and TRBJ1-5; D not certain. The CDR3 is 14 residues long. V dropped 2 bases and J dropped 0 bases, with 6 bases sitting between them. CDR1 is SGHDT, CDR2 YYEEEE, per germline. This chain's CDR3 is CASSFGASNQPQHF. CDR3 nucleotides: TGTGCCAGCAGCTTTGGAGCTAGCAATCAGCCCCAGCATTTT.

This chain connects TRBV6-5 to TRBJ1-1; TRBD1 agrees at 8 bases. V shed 6 bases, J shed 7 bases, and the junction held 10 bases outside the gene matches. This CDR3 has 14 amino acids. Germline V gives CDR1 MNHEY, CDR2 SVGAGI. Here the CDR3 reads CASRSTGGRNEAFF. DNA of the CDR3: TGTGCCAGCAGGTCCACAGGGGGGAGAAATGAAGCTTTCTTT.

V is TRBV6-5 and J is TRBJ1-2, with D perhaps TRBD1 (5 bases). In germline, CDR1 is MNHEY, CDR2 SVGAGI. The CDR3 covers 15 residues. The V and J ends lost 1 base and 4 bases respectively, with 13 bases between them. The CDR3 protein is CASSYLFRGGYGYTF. The CDR3 coding sequence is TGTGCCAGCAGTTACTTGTTTAGGGGAGGCTATGGCTACACCTTC.

This chain links TRBV19 with TRBJ2-7, with 8 bases fitting TRBD2. Per germline, CDR1 LNHDA and CDR2 SQIVND (reference sequence). The trim removed 5 bases at V and 2 bases at J, leaving 5 bases unmatched. This CDR3 region has 14 residues. The CDR3 DNA sequence: TGTGCCAGTAGTCGGTCGGGGGGGCCCTACGAGCAGTACTTC. This gives the protein CASSRSGGPYEQYF.

This chain uses TRBV7-2 with TRBJ2-6, with TRBD1 as a possible D gene (6 bases). Looked up from germline, CDR1 is SGHTA and CDR2 is FQGNSA. The CDR3 covers 17 residues. Trimming stripped 1 base from V and 0 bases from J, with 10 bases between. CDR3 sequence reads: CASSLGQGYSGANVLTF. For the CDR3, the DNA is TGTGCCAGCAGCTTAGGTCAGGGGTACTCTGGGGCCAACGTCCTGACTTTC.

The chain has TRBV2 and TRBJ1-1, with 7 bases lining up with TRBD1. J gave up 1 base and V 8 bases, and 1 base lay outside the gene matches. From germline, CDR1 is SNHLY and CDR2 FYNNEI. The CDR3 is made up of 12 amino acids. The CDR3 here is CASSGGNTEAFF. CDR3 nucleotide sequence: TGTGCCAGCTCAGGGGGGAACACTGAAGCTTTCTTT.

This chain connects TRBV28 to TRBJ1-1; 7 nucleotides align to TRBD1. Losses at the gene ends were 6 bases for V and 8 bases for J; bases not matched to a gene: 15. Germline V gives CDR1 MDHEN, CDR2 SYDVKM. CDR3 length: 15 residues. Here the CDR3 DNA reads TGTGCCAGCAGCATCCTGGGACAGTGGGTTCGGGAAGCTTTCTTT. Protein: CASSILGQWVREAFF.

This clone was picked up one time. This chain uses TRBV10-3 with TRBJ1-3; D might be TRBD1 (5 bases). The ends were cut back, 3 bases at V and 2 bases at J, with 8 bases in the middle. The CDR3 loop spans 14 amino acids. Germline V lookup: CDR1 ENHRY, CDR2 SYGVKD. CDR3 region: CAISDPRAGNTIYF. CDR3 coding DNA: TGTGCCATCAGTGATCCCAGGGCTGGAAACACCATATATTTT.

The rearrangement joins TRBV5-1 to TRBJ2-2; D possibly corresponds to TRBD1 (5 bases). This CDR3 is 15 amino acids long. In germline, CDR1 is SGHRS, CDR2 YFSETQ. V lost 0 bases, J lost 3 bases, and 9 bases lay in between. The CDR3 DNA sequence: TGCGCCAGCAGCTTGGCTGGGGCTTACACCGGGGAGCTGTTTTTT. Amino acids: CASSLAGAYTGELFF.

V gene TRBV19 combines with J gene TRBJ2-1; D might be TRBD2 (5 bases). This CDR3 is built from 18 residues. CDR1 LNHDA and CDR2 SQIVND come from the germline V gene (reference sequence). With 2 bases removed from V and 4 bases from J, the gap between germline ends came to 21 bases. The CDR3 region has the DNA TGTGCCAGTAGTATATCCGCGGCGGGTGGACGGACTTACAATGAGCAGTTCTTC. It yields the protein CASSISAAGGRTYNEQFF.

In this sample, this clone turned up a few times. This chain connects TRBV6-5 to TRBJ2-7; 10 bases match TRBD1. The trim removed 2 bases at V and 4 bases at J, leaving 5 bases unmatched. In germline, CDR1 is MNHEY, CDR2 SVGAGI. The CDR3 extends over 15 amino acids. The CDR3 sequence: CASSYKPGQGYEQYF. CDR3 in DNA: TGTGCCAGCAGTTACAAGCCGGGACAGGGGTACGAGCAGTACTTC.

The chain joins TRBV7-9 to TRBJ2-2; 8 nucleotides align to TRBD2. The J segment lost 3 bases and the V segment lost 2 bases, leaving 14 bases of the junction unmatched. CDR1 and CDR2 (germline): SEHNR, FQNEAQ (reference sequence). CDR3 length: 19 residues. CDR3 amino acids: CASSLSHLGGGEYTGELFF. The DNA of the CDR3 is TGTGCCAGCAGCTTATCTCACCTCGGGGGGGGCGAATACACCGGGGAGCTGTTTTTT.

The chain couples TRBV7-9 to TRBJ1-4; D is ambiguous. V was shortened by 2 bases and J by 4 bases, with 14 bases between the two germline ends. The V gene's germline CDR1 is SEHNR and CDR2 FQNEAQ (reference sequence). The CDR3 is 16 residues long. CDR3 nucleotides: TGTGCCAGCAGCTTAAATATCCGCGGAATTAATGAAAAACTGTTTTTT. Protein: CASSLNIRGINEKLFF. The variable domain in full, with the rest retrieved from reference TRBV7-9 and TRBJ1-4, is DTGVSQNPRHKITKRGQNVTFRCDPISEHNRLYWYRQTLGQGPEFLTYFQNEAQLEKSRLLSDRFSAERPKGSFSTLEIQRTEQGDSAMYLCASSLNIRGINEKLFFGSGTQLSVL.

In its sample, this clone was seen once. The chain joins TRBV5-4 to TRBJ2-7, with 7 bases fitting TRBD2. The CDR3 covers 14 residues. Losses at the gene ends were 1 base for V and 6 bases for J; bases not matched to a gene: 7. Per germline, CDR1 SGHNT and CDR2 YYREEE (reference sequence). This CDR3 reads CASSLTAGSLEQYF. CDR3 coding DNA: TGTGCCAGCAGCTTGACAGCGGGATCCCTCGAGCAGTACTTC.

The chain joins TRBV24-1 to TRBJ2-3; D might be TRBD1 (5 bases). Germline V gene lookup returns CDR1 KGHDR and CDR2 SFDVKD. Between the trimmed V and J ends, which lost 3 bases and 2 bases, there was a span of 11 bases. The CDR3 sequence is 15 residues long. The CDR3 DNA reads TGTGCCACCAGTGATGCCCAGGGCCCCACAGATACGCAGTATTTT. It translates to CATSDAQGPTDTQYF.

This chain links TRBV5-1 with TRBJ1-2; unclear D gene. This CDR3 is built from 14 residues. Trimming took off 4 bases at V and 4 bases at J, with 14 bases between the two ends. Germline V gene lookup returns CDR1 SGHRS and CDR2 YFSETQ. The DNA of the CDR3 is TGCGCCAGCAGCCCGGACGGCGAGGGCTATGGCTACACCTTC. This codes for CASSPDGEGYGYTF. The variable domain in full, completed from reference TRBV5-1 and TRBJ1-2, reads KAGVTQTPRYLIKTRGQQVTLSCSPISGHRSVSWYQQTPGQGLQFLFEYFSETQRNKGNFPGRFSGRQFSNSRSEMNVSTLELGDSALYLCASSPDGEGYGYTFGSGTRLTVV.

The V call is TRBV12-5, the J call TRBJ2-1, with 7 bases fitting TRBD1. The CDR3 is 16 amino acids. The germline gives CDR1 LGHNT, CDR2 FRNRAP. V gave up 5 bases and J gave up 3 bases; unmatched junction bases: 10. In DNA, the CDR3 is TGTGCTAGTGGTAAGGGACAGAGTCTTTTCTACAATGAGCAGTTCTTC. Amino acid sequence: CASGKGQSLFYNEQFF. The entire variable domain, with the rest obtained from reference TRBV12-5 and TRBJ2-1, is as follows: DARVTQTPRHKVTEMGQEVTMRCQPILGHNTVFWYRQTMMQGLELLAYFRNRAPLDDSGMPKDRFSAEMPDATLATLKIQPSEPRDSAVYFCASGKGQSLFYNEQFFGPGTRLTVL.

This chain connects TRBV21-1 to TRBJ1-1. TRBV21-1 is a recognized pseudogene. CDR3 length: 14 amino acids. As DNA, the CDR3 is TGTGCCAGCAGCAAAGGGTCGGTGAACACTGAAGCTTTCTTT. Translated, it gives CASSKGSVNTEAFF.

This chain connects TRBV19 to TRBJ1-1, with D possibly matching TRBD1 (6 bases). Germline loops: CDR1 LNHDA, CDR2 SQIVND (reference sequence). CDR3 size: 14 residues. With 4 bases removed from V and 4 bases from J, the gap between germline ends came to 13 bases. CDR3 sequence reads: CASSTLAGVTEAFF. CDR3 sequence (DNA): TGTGCCAGTAGTACCCTGGCAGGGGTCACTGAAGCTTTCTTT.